This entry describes one TCR beta chain. Its antigen remains unknown. These data originate in a study of cytomegalovirus exposure and HLA in healthy donors. Study results and limitations: A few chains tied to CMV proved CMV antigen-specific in vitro. A previous analysis found most TCR beta V segments productive roughly 87% or roughly 30% of the time.

Primers: 60 Vbeta forward and 13 Jbeta reverse. Measured with immunoSEQ multiplex PCR; TCRdb has only the in-frame clones, and not every one. Of 170,000 or so clones listed, around 77% are singletons. The CDR3 extends over 15 amino acids. V shed 1 base and J 8 bases; nucleotides not matched to a gene: 7. CDR1 is SGHDN and CDR2 is FVKESK in the germline V gene. The source is a man between 60 and 75 years old in good health and CMV-seronegative. The V call is TRBV14, the J call TRBJ1-4; 7 bases fit TRBD1. The sample comprised PBMCs. CDR3 in amino acids: CASSQGVAGGEKLFF. DNA of the CDR3: TGTGCCAGCAGCCAAGGAGTGGCAGGGGGAGAAAAACTGTTTTTT.